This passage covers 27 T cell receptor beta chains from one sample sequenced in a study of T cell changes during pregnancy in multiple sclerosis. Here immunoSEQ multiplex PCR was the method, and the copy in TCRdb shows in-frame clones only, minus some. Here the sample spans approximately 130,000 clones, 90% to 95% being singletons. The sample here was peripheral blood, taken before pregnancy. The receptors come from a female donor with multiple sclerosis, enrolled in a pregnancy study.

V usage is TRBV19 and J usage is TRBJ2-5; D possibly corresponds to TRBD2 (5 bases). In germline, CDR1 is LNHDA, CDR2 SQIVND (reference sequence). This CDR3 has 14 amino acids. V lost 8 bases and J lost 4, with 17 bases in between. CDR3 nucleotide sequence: TGTGCCAGTGGTGGAGGTGGTGTAATAGAGACCCAGTACTTC. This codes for CASGGGGVIETQYF.

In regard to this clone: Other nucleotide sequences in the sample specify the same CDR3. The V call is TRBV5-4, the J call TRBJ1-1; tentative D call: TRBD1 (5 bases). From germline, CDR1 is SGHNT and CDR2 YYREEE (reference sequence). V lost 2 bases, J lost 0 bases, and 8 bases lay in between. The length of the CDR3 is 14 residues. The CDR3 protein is CASSLRGLNTEAFF. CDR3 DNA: TGTGCCAGCAGCTTACGGGGGTTGAACACTGAAGCTTTCTTT.

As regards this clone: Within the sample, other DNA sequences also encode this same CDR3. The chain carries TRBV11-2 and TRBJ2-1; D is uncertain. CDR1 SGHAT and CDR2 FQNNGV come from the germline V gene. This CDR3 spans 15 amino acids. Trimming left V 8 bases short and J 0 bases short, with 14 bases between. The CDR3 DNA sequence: TGTGCCAGCTCAAGCACTCTAAGCTCCTACAATGAGCAGTTCTTC. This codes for CASSSTLSSYNEQFF.

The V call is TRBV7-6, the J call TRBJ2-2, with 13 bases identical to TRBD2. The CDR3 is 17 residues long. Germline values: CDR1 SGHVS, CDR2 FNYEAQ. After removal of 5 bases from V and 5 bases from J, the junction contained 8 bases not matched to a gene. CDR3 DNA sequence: TGTGCCAGCAGCCCCGGACTAGCGGGAGCTCCTACCGGGGAGCTGTTTTTT. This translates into CASSPGLAGAPTGELFF.

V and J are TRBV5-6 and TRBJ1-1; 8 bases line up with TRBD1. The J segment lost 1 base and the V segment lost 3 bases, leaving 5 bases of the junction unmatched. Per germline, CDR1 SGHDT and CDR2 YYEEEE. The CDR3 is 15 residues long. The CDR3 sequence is CASSWADRGNTEAFF. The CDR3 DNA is TGTGCCAGCAGCTGGGCCGACAGGGGGAACACTGAAGCTTTCTTT. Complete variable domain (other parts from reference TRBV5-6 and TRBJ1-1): DAGVTQSPTHLIKTRGQQVTLRCSPKSGHDTVSWYQQALGQGPQFIFQYYEEEERQRGNFPDRFSGHQFPNYSSELNVNALLLGDSALYLCASSWADRGNTEAFFGQGTRLTVV.

Here the CDR3 reads CASTGRGSGTEAFF. The CDR3 DNA is TGTGCCAGCACGGGGAGGGGGTCGGGCACTGAAGCTTTCTTT. This chain uses TRBV28 with TRBJ1-1, with D possibly matching TRBD1 (6 bases). V lost 7 bases to trimming and J lost 4 bases, with 16 bases between them. CDR3 length equals 14 residues. CDR1 and CDR2 (germline): MDHEN, SYDVKM. The full variable domain, with the rest looked up from reference TRBV28 and TRBJ1-1, is DVKVTQSSRYLVKRTGEKVFLECVQDMDHENMFWYRQDPGLGLRLIYFSYDVKMKEKGDIPEGYSVSREKKERFSLILESASTNQTSMYLCASTGRGSGTEAFFGQGTRLTVV.

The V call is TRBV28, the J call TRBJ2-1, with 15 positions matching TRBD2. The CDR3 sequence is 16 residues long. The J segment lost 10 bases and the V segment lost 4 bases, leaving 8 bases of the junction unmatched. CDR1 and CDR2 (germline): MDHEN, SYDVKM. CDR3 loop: CASSSPRTSGRAEQFF. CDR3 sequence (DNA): TGTGCCAGCAGTTCCCCTCGGACTAGCGGGAGGGCCGAGCAGTTCTTC.

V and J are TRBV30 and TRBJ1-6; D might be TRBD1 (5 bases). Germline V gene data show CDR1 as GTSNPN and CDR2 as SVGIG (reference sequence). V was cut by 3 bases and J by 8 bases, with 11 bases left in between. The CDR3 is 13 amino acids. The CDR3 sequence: CAWRALGDSPLHF. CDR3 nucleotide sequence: TGTGCCTGGAGGGCATTAGGGGATTCACCCCTCCACTTT.

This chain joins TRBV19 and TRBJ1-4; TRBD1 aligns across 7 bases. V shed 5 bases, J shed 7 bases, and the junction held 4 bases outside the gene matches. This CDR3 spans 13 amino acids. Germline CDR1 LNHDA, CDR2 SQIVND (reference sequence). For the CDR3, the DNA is TGTGCCAGTAGTGACAGGGCTTTTGAAAAACTGTTTTTT. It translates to CASSDRAFEKLFF. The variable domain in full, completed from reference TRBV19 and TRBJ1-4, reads DGGITQSPKYLFRKEGQNVTLSCEQNLNHDAMYWYRQDPGQGLRLIYYSQIVNDFQKGDIAEGYSVSREKKESFPLTVTSAQKNPTAFYLCASSDRAFEKLFFGSGTQLSVL.

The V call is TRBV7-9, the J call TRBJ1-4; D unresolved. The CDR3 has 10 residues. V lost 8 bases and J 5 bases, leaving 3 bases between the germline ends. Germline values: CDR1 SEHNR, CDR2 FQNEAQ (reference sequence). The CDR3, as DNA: TGTGCCAGCGGCAATGAAAAACTGTTTTTT. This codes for CASGNEKLFF.

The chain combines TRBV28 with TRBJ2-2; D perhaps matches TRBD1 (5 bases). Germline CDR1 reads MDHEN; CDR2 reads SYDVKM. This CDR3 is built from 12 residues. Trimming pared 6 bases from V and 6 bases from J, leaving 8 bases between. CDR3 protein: CASSTGAGELFF. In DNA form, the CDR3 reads TGTGCCAGCAGCACAGGCGCCGGGGAGCTGTTTTTT. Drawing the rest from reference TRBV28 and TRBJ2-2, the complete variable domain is DVKVTQSSRYLVKRTGEKVFLECVQDMDHENMFWYRQDPGLGLRLIYFSYDVKMKEKGDIPEGYSVSREKKERFSLILESASTNQTSMYLCASSTGAGELFFGEGSRLTVL.

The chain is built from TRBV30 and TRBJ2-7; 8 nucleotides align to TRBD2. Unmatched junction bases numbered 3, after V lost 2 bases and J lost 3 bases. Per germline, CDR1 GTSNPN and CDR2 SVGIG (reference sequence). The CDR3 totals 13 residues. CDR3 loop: CAWSHSGSYEQYF. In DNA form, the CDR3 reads TGTGCCTGGAGTCACAGCGGGAGCTACGAGCAGTACTTC.

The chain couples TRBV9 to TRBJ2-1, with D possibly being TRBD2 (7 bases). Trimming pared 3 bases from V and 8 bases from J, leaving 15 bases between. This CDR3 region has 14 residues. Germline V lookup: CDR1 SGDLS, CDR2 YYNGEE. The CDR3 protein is CASSDRLGGDEQFF. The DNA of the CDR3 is TGTGCCAGCAGCGATCGACTAGGGGGGGATGAGCAGTTCTTC.

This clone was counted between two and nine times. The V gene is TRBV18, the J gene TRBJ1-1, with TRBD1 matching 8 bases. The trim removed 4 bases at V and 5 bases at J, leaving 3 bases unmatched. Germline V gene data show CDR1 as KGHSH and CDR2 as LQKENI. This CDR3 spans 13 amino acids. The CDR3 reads CASSQGQGTEAFF. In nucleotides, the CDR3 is TGTGCCAGCTCACAAGGACAGGGAACTGAAGCTTTCTTT.

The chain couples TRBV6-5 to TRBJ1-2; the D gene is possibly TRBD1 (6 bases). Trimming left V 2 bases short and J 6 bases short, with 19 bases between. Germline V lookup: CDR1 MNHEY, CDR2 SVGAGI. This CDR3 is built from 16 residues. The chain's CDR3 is CASSYRTFGGADGYTF. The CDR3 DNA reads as TGTGCCAGCAGTTACAGGACCTTTGGGGGCGCAGATGGCTACACCTTC.

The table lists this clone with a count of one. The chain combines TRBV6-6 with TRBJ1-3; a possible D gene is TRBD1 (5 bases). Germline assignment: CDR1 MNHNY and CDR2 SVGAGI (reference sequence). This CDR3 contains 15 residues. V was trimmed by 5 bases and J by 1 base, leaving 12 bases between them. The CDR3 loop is CASSPLEGSGNTIYF. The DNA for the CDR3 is TGTGCCAGCAGTCCGTTGGAGGGGTCTGGAAACACCATATATTTT.

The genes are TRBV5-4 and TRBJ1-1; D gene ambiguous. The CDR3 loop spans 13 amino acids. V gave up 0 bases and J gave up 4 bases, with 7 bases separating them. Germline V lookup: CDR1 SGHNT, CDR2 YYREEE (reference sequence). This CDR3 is CASSLAGSTEAFF. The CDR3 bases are TGTGCCAGCAGCTTGGCGGGGAGCACTGAAGCTTTCTTT.

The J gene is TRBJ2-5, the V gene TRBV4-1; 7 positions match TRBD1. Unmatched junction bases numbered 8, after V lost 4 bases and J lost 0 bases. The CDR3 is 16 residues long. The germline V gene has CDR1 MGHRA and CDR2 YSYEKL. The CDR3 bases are TGCGCCAGCAGCCGGCAACAGGGGCCTTACCAAGAGACCCAGTACTTC. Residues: CASSRQQGPYQETQYF.

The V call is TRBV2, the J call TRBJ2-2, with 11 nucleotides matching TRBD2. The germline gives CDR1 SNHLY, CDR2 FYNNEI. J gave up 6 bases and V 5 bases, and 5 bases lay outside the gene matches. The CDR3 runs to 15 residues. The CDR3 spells CASSLSGRAAGELFF. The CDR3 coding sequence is TGTGCCAGCAGTCTTAGCGGGAGGGCCGCCGGGGAGCTGTTTTTT.

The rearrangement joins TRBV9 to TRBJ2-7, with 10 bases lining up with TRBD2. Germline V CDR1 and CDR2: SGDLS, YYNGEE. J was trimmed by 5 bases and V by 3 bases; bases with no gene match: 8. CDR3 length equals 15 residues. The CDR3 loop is CASSEVGLAGDEQYF. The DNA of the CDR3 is TGTGCCAGCAGCGAGGTGGGTCTAGCGGGGGACGAGCAGTACTTC.

The CDR3 nucleotides read TGTGCCAGCAGTCCGCAGGGGGTAGAGACCCAGTACTTC. This gives the protein CASSPQGVETQYF. V usage is TRBV11-3 and J usage is TRBJ2-5, with 7 bases identical to TRBD1. V gave up 6 bases and J gave up 4 bases; unmatched junction bases: 5. Germline assignment: CDR1 SGHNT and CDR2 YENEEA. The length of the CDR3 is 13 residues.

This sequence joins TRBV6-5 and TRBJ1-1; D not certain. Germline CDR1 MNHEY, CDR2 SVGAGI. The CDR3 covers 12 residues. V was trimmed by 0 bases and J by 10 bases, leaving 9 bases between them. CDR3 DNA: TGTGCCAGCAGTTACTCGAGGCAAATAGCTTTCTTT. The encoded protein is CASSYSRQIAFF.

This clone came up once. This CDR3 is CASSSPGQYLEQYF. DNA for the CDR3: TGTGCCAGCAGCTCCCCGGGACAGTATCTCGAGCAGTACTTC. The V call is TRBV7-6, the J call TRBJ2-7, with 7 bases that match TRBD1. This CDR3 comprises 14 residues. The V and J ends lost 4 bases and 6 bases, in that order; junction bases with no gene match: 9. Germline V lookup: CDR1 SGHVS, CDR2 FNYEAQ.

The CDR3 DNA follows: TGTGCCAGCAGCTACGGGAGGGCCAACAATGAGCAGTTCTTC. Translation gives CASSYGRANNEQFF. This chain joins TRBV11-3 and TRBJ2-1, with 8 bases lining up with TRBD2. In germline, CDR1 is SGHNT, CDR2 YENEEA. Trimming took 4 bases from V and 5 from J; bases not matched to a gene: 4. CDR3 length: 14 residues.

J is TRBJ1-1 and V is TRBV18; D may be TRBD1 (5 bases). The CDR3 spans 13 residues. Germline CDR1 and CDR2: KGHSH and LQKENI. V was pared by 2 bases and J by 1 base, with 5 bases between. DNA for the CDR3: TGTGCCAGCTCACCAGGGGCGAACACTGAAGCTTTCTTT. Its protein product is CASSPGANTEAFF.

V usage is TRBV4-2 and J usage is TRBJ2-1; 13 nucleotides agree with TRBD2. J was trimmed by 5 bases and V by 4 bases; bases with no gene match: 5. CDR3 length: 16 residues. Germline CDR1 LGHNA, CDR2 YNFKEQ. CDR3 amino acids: CASSRTLAGGDNEQFF. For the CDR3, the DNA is TGTGCCAGCAGCCGCACACTAGCGGGGGGGGACAATGAGCAGTTCTTC.

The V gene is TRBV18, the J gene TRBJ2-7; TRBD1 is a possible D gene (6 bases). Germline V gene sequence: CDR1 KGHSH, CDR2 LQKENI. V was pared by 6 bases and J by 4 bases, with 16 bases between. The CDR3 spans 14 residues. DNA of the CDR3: TGTGCCAGCTCGCCCCGGACAGAGGAATACGAGCAGTACTTC. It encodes CASSPRTEEYEQYF.